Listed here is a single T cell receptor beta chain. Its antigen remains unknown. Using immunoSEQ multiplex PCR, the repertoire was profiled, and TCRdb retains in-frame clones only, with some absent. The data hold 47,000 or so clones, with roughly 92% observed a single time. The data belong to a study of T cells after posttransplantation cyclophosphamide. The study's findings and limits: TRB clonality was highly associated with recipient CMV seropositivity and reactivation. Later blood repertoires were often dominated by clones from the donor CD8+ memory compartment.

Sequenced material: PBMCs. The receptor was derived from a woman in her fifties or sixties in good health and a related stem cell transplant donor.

CDR3 sequence (DNA): TGTGCCAGCAGCTTAGCTGGGGGCGGAGTCCCCACTGACAATGAGCAGTTCTTC. Translated: CASSLAGGGVPTDNEQFF. V gene TRBV7-9 combines with J gene TRBJ2-1; D possibly corresponds to TRBD1 (6 bases). The germline gives CDR1 SEHNR, CDR2 FQNEAQ (reference sequence). The V end was cut by 0 bases, the J end by 5 bases, with 20 bases between. The length of the CDR3 is 18 residues.